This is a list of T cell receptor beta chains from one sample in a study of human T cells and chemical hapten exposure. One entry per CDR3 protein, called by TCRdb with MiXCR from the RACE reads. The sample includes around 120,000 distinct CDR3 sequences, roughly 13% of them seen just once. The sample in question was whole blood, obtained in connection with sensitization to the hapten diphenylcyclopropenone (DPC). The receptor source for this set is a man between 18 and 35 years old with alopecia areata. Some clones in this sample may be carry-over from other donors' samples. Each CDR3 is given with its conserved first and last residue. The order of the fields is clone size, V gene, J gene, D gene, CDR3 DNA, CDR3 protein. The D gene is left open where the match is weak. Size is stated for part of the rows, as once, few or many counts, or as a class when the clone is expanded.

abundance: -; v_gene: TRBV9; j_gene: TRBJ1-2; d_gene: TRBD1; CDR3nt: TGTGCCAGCAGCGCCGACAGGGGGACGCCTCATGGCTACACCTTC; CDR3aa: CASSADRGTPHGYTF
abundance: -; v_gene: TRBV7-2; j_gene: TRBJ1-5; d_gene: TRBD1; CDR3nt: TGTGCCAGCAGCTTAGTGGGACAGATCAATCAGCCCCAGCATTTT; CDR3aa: CASSLVGQINQPQHF
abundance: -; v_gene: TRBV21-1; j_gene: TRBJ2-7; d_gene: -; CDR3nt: TGTGCCAGCAGTGGCCGTACACAGGGGGCTGACTACGAGCAGTACTTC; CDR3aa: CASSGRTQGADYEQYF
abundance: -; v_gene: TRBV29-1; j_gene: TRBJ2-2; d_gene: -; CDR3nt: TGCAGCGCCGGTGGGGCCACCGGGGAGCTGTTTTTT; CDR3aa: CSAGGATGELFF
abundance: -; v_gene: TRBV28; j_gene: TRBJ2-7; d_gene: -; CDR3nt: TGTGCCAGCAGTTTTCTGGCGGGGAAGGTCCACGAGCAGTACTTC; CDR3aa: CASSFLAGKVHEQYF
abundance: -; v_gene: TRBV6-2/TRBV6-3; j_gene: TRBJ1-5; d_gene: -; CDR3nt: TGTGCCAGCAGTTACGGGAAGTCTCGCAATCAGCCCCAGCATTTT; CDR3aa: CASSYGKSRNQPQHF
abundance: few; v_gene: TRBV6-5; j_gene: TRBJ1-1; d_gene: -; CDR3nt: TGTGCCAGGACCCCACAGGGAAGGGACACTGAAGCTTTCTTT; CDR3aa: CARTPQGRDTEAFF
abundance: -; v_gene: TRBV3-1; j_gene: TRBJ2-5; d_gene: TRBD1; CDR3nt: TGTGCCAGCAGCCAAGAGACAGGGGCCCAAGAGACCCAGTACTTC; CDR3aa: CASSQETGAQETQYF
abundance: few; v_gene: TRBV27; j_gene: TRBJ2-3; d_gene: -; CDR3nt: TGTGCCAGCAGTTTGGCCCTGGTTTTAGGGGGATCGACAGATACGCAGTATTTT; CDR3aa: CASSLALVLGGSTDTQYF
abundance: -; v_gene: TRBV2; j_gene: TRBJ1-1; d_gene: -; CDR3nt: TGTGCCAGCGGTGAAAAGATGTGGTCGCGACAGTTGAACACTGAAGCTTTCTTT; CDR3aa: CASGEKMWSRQLNTEAFF
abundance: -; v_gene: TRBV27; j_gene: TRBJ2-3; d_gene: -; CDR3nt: TGTGCCAGCAGTTTATCGGTAGCGGAATACACAGATACGCAGTATTTT; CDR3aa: CASSLSVAEYTDTQYF
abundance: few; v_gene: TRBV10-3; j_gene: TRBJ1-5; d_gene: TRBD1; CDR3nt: TGTGCCATCAGCCCCGACAGGGCTCAGCCCCAGCATTTT; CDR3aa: CAISPDRAQPQHF
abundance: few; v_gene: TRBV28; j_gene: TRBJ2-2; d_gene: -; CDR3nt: TGTGCCAGCAGACCAACAGGGCGTCGCATCACCGGGGAGCTGTTTTTT; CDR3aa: CASRPTGRRITGELFF
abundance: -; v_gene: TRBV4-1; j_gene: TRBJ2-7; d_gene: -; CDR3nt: TGCGCCAGCAGCCAAGAACAGGACGAGCAGTACTTC; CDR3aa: CASSQEQDEQYF
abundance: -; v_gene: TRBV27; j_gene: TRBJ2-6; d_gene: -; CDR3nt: TGTGCCAGCAGTTTAACTTCCGGGGCCAACGTCCTGACTTTC; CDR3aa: CASSLTSGANVLTF
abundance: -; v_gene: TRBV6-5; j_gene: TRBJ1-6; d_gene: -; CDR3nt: TGTGCCAGCAGCCGGGAGCTATGGAGGTCACCCCTCCACTTT; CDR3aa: CASSRELWRSPLHF
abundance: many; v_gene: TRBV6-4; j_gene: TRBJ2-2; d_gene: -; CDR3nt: TGTGCCAGCAGTGACGGGCAGGTCGGGGAGCTGTTTTTT; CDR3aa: CASSDGQVGELFF
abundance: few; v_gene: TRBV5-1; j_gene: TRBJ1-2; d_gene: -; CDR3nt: TGCGCCAGCAACTGGGACGGCCGAGGAGAAGGCTACACCTTC; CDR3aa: CASNWDGRGEGYTF
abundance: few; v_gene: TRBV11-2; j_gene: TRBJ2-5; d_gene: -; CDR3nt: TGTGCCAGCAGCGCCGGACCATCCGAGACCCAGTACTTC; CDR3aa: CASSAGPSETQYF
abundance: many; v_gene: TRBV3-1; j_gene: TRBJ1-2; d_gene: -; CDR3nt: TGTGCCAGCAGCCTCCGCCCCCCGGGGTCAGGTGGCTACACCTTC; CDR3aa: CASSLRPPGSGGYTF
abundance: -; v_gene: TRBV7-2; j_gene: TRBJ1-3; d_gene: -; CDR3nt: TGTGCCAGCAGCTCGGCTGGAAACACCATATATTTT; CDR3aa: CASSSAGNTIYF
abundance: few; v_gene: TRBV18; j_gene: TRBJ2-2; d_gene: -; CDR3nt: TGTGCCAGCTCGCCCCCGGGTCGGACAACCGGGGAGCTGTTTTTT; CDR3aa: CASSPPGRTTGELFF
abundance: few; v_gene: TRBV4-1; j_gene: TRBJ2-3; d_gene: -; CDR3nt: TGCGCCAGCAACCCAAGGGGGGGGACAGTACTCACAGATACGCAGTATTTT; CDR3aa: CASNPRGGTVLTDTQYF
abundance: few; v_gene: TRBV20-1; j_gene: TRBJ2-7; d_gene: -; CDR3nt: TGCAGTGCTAGAGTTGTAATCGGGACTCATACCTACGAGCAGTACTTC; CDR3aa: CSARVVIGTHTYEQYF
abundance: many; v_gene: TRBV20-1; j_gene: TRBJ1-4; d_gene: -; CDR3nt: TGCAGTGCTTTGGATGGACAGAATGAAAAACTGTTTTTT; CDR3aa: CSALDGQNEKLFF
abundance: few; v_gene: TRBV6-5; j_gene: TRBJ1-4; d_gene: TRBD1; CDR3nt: TGTGCCAGCAGTTTCAGACAGGGGCCGCGTGCAACTAATGAAAAACTGTTTTTT; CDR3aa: CASSFRQGPRATNEKLFF
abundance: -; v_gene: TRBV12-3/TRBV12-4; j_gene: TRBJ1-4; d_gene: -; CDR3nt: TGTGCCAGCAGCCTCCTTCAGGGTTTAGGGGAAAAACTGTTTTTT; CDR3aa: CASSLLQGLGEKLFF
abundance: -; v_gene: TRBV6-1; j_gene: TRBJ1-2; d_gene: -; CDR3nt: TGTGCCAGCAGTGAAGGGACGTCGGGGGGCTATGGCTACACCTTC; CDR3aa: CASSEGTSGGYGYTF
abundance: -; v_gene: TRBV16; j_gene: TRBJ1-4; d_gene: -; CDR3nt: TGTGCCAGCAGCCAAAGTGGACCTATGAGAGAAAAACTGTTTTTT; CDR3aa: CASSQSGPMREKLFF
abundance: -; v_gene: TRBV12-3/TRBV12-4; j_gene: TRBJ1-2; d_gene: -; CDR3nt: TGTGCCAACAGTTTTTTCGGGGCTAGTGGCTACACCTTC; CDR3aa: CANSFFGASGYTF
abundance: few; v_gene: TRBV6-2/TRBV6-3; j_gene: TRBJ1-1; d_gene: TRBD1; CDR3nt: TGTGCCAGCAGTTACTCACCGGGACAGGGGTTCACTGAAGCTTTCTTT; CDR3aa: CASSYSPGQGFTEAFF
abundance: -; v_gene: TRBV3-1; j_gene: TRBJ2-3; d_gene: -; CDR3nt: TGTGCCAGCAGCCAGGTAGATACGCAGTATTTT; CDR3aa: CASSQVDTQYF
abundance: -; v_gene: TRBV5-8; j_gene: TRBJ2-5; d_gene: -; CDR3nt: TGTGCCAGCAGCGAAAGGGGGTTC; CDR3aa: CASSERGF
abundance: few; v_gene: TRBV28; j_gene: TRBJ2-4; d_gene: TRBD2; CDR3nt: TGTGCCAGCAGTTTTCTAGCGGGGGGACCCGATGCCAAAAACATTCAGTACTTC; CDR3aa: CASSFLAGGPDAKNIQYF
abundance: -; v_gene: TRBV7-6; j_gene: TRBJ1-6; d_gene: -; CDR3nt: TGTGCCAGCAGCTTCCGGGAAAAATCACCCCTCCACTTT; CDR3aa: CASSFREKSPLHF
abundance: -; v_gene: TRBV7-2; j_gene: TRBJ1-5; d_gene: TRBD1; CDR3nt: TGTGCCAGCAGCTTAACAGGGGAGAGGGGCCAGCCCCAGCATTTT; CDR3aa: CASSLTGERGQPQHF
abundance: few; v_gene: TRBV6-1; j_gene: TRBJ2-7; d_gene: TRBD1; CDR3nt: TGTGCCAGCAGGACCGGACAGGGCTACGAGCAGTACTTC; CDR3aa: CASRTGQGYEQYF
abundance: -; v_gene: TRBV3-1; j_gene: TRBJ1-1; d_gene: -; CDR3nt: TGTGCCAGCAGCCAAGCCCGGGGGAAAGCTTTCTTT; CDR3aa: CASSQARGKAFF
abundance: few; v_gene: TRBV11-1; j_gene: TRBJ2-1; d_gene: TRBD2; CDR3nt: TGTGCCAGCAGCTTAGCTGTAGCGGGGGGTCGCGGTGAGCAGTTCTTC; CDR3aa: CASSLAVAGGRGEQFF